This paragraph reports one TCR beta chain. The sample is drawn from a study of blood T cell repertoires in COVID-19. Turning to the study itself: Sample material is recorded as cDNA or gDNA derived from T cells, B-cell-depleted T cells, or PBMCs.

CDR1 and CDR2 (germline): LGHDT, YNNKEL (reference sequence). This CDR3 spans 17 amino acids. V was pared by 0 bases and J by 5 bases, with 7 bases of the junction left unmatched. TCRdb's copy holds only in-frame clones and misses some; the assay was immunoSEQ multiplex PCR. In the table there are a few hundred thousand clones, over 75% of which are singletons. V gene TRBV3-1 (or the pseudogene TRBV3-2) combines with J gene TRBJ2-5; 12 nucleotides align to TRBD2. Sequenced sample: PBMCs or T cells enriched from blood (not recorded which). The receptor comes from a man aged 40-50 years who had recovered from COVID-19. CDR3 nucleotides: TGTGCCAGCAGCCAAGATCGAGGGACTAGCGGGCGGGAGACCCAGTACTTC. Translating it yields CASSQDRGTSGRETQYF.